Listed below are T cell receptor beta chains from one sample, sequenced in a study of blood T cell repertoires in COVID-19. The repertoire was sequenced with immunoSEQ multiplex PCR; TCRdb's copy has only in-frame clones and lacks some. The sample has more than 85,000 clones, around 87% seen once. The sequenced sample was peripheral blood. All receptors derive from a human donor in a cohort sampled during active COVID-19. The CDR3 runs from the conserved cysteine through the conserved F or W. Fields, in order: D gene, V gene, CDR3 protein. D genes are given only for firm matches.

>NA|TRBV7-2
CASSLKGAGTQYF
>NA|TRBV2
CASRLQVNTEAFF
>TRBD2|TRBV10-1
CASAASGGYNEQFF
>NA|TRBV5-1
CASTLAPPGANYGYTF
>NA|TRBV27
CASSGNSTDTQYF
>TRBD1|TRBV27
CASSMDRLTYNEQFF
>NA|TRBV5-5
CASSTSDSFGYTF
>TRBD2|TRBV9
CASSVLAGTDTQYF
>NA|TRBV7-9
CASSLTGPEGYGYTF
>TRBD1|TRBV7-8
CASSSPDRAYEQYF
>NA|TRBV4-3
CASSQEGSLSPKNIQYF
>TRBD1|TRBV5-1
CASSLGQGDEQFF
>NA|TRBV7-3
CASSASSYNSPLHF
>TRBD1|TRBV9
CASSWTGSARGYTF
>NA|TRBV6-5
CASSLTYTDTQYF
>TRBD1|TRBV5-5
CASSRPTGAYEQYF
>TRBD2|TRBV7-9
CASTLRLAGGTDTQYF
>NA|TRBV4-1
CASSQEGQLSNQPQHF
>TRBD1|TRBV10-1
CASSVTGGCYEQYF
>TRBD2|TRBV4-2
CASSPLLGGGTYEQYF